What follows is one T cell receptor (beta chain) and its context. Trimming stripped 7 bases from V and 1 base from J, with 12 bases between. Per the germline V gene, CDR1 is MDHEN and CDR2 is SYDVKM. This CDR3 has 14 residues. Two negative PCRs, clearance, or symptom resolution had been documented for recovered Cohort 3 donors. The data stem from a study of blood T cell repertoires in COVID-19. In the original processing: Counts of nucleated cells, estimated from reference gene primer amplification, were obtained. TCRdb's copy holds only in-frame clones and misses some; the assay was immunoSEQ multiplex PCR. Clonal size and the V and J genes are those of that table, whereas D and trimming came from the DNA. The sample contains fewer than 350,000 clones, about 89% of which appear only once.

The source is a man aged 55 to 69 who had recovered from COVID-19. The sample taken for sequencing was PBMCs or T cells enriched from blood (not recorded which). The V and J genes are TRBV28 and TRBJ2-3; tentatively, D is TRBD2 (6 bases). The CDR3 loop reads CASKPPSGTDTQYF. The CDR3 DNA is TGTGCCAGCAAGCCCCCTAGCGGCACAGATACGCAGTATTTT.